This record looks at one TCR beta chain sequence and its context. Its binding antigen is unknown. The sample holds no much larger clone one base away, and base qualities are not on file. These data come from a study of cytomegalovirus exposure and HLA in healthy donors (dated by TCRdb to 2015 to 2018). Looking at the study overall: The 650 to 800 repertoires of the first cohort and the 95 to 150 validation repertoires were produced on the same platform, according to a later analysis. The study was designed to test whether signatures of past pathogen exposure could be identified by cataloging public T cell receptors. Along with the roughly 700-subject first cohort, a separate validation cohort of about 110 different subjects was used. To predict cytomegalovirus infection status, the study combined high-throughput TCR immunosequencing, statistical association of individual TCRs with disease status, and machine learning.

The method behind the library was the immunoSEQ multiplex PCR assay. The authors' pipeline ran thus. A statistical classification framework was built to diagnose cytomegalovirus status from the catalog of TCR beta chain sequences. TCRdb retrieved this table from immuneACCESS and kept in-frame rearrangements only. Not all clones are present; in checked studies, unresolved V genes account for under half, and no reason is known for the remainder. V, J and clone size are taken as reported in that table, and D and trimming were inferred from the DNA itself. A total of roughly 75,000 clones appear in this sample, approximately 94% of them only once. The top ten clones comprise approximately 3.4% of the sample. Overall results and qualifications from the work: The study listed approximately 150 TCR beta chains as associated with cytomegalovirus. A later analysis had no HLA typing for the validation cohort, so co-occurrence there was scored across all 120 repertoires. A later analysis found that TCRs clustered in the first cohort also tended to co-occur in the roughly 120 validation repertoires, with more than 90% of cluster scores above 0. Across donors, most TCR sequences were observed very rarely, whereas some public TCRs were present in many individuals. A few of the identified cytomegalovirus-associated TCR beta chains were confirmed in vitro to be specific for cytomegalovirus antigens. The authors suggested that the approach could potentially be extended to other disease states and immunological phenotypes. Cytomegalovirus status was reported to be diagnosed by the classifier with high specificity and sensitivity in both the original and validation cohorts.

The donors were included in the validation cohort of some 110 subjects, a group kept apart from the roughly 700-subject first cohort. Clipping removes 2 bases from V and 2 bases from J, with 4 as the unmatched junction base count. The CDR3 has 15 amino acids, counting the end cysteine and phenylalanine. The only DNA kept is the CDR3, 45 bases in frame from the first base. CDR1 MDHEN and CDR2 SYDVKM are derived from the germline V gene. Sequencing was carried out using PBMCs. Recombination linked TRBV28 to TRBJ1-1, and TRBD1 aligns with 8 junction nucleotides. This TCR derives from a woman aged 18-30 years in good health and CMV-seropositive. The CDR3 here reads CASSLQTGANTEAFF. The sequence in DNA is TGTGCCAGCAGTTTACAGACAGGGGCTAACACTGAAGCTTTCTTT.